A selection of T cell receptor beta chains follows, all from one sample in a study of beta chain features in type 1 diabetes. Profiling relied on immunoSEQ multiplex PCR, and the TCRdb table lists in-frame clones only, not all of them. The sample yields some 660,000 clones, about an eighth seen once. Sequenced sample: naive CD4+ T cells from blood. These receptors all stem from a man between 18 and 35 years old with type 1 diabetes. CDR3s include the opening cysteine and the closing phenylalanine or tryptophan. A D gene is named only where the DNA matches it firmly. Size tells how often a clone was seen (once, few, many) or the class of an expanded clone, and some rows leave it out.

CDR3 length: 15; clone size: few; J gene: TRBJ2-1; D gene: -; V gene: TRBV5-1; CDR3 protein: CASSLAQTVYNEQFF; CDR3 DNA: TGCGCCAGCAGCTTGGCCCAGACAGTATACAATGAGCAGTTCTTC
CDR3 length: 11; clone size: -; J gene: TRBJ2-5; D gene: -; V gene: TRBV20-1; CDR3 protein: CSATGVETQYF; CDR3 DNA: TGCAGTGCTACAGGGGTAGAGACCCAGTACTTC
CDR3 length: 17; clone size: -; J gene: TRBJ2-7; D gene: -; V gene: TRBV2; CDR3 protein: CASSERRGRLSSYEQYF; CDR3 DNA: TGTGCCAGCAGTGAAAGGCGAGGGCGTCTGAGCTCCTACGAGCAGTACTTC
CDR3 length: 14; clone size: -; J gene: TRBJ1-1; D gene: TRBD1; V gene: TRBV7-3; CDR3 protein: CASSVDRGHTEAFF; CDR3 DNA: TGTGCCAGCAGCGTTGACAGGGGGCACACTGAAGCTTTCTTT
CDR3 length: 15; clone size: -; J gene: TRBJ1-6; D gene: -; V gene: TRBV7-9; CDR3 protein: CASSLRDSNNSPLHF; CDR3 DNA: TGTGCCAGCAGCCTCCGGGACTCAAATAATTCACCCCTCCACTTT
CDR3 length: 13; clone size: -; J gene: TRBJ2-7; D gene: -; V gene: TRBV2; CDR3 protein: CASSEEISYEQYF; CDR3 DNA: TGTGCCAGCAGTGAGGAGATCTCCTACGAGCAGTACTTC
CDR3 length: 17; clone size: -; J gene: TRBJ2-1; D gene: -; V gene: TRBV30; CDR3 protein: CAWSPRGYYADYNEQFF; CDR3 DNA: TGTGCCTGGAGTCCAAGGGGGTACTACGCTGACTACAATGAGCAGTTCTTC
CDR3 length: 15; clone size: -; J gene: TRBJ2-2; D gene: -; V gene: TRBV4-3; CDR3 protein: CASSQDGTVAGELFF; CDR3 DNA: TGCGCCAGCAGCCAAGATGGGACCGTGGCCGGGGAGCTGTTTTTT
CDR3 length: 13; clone size: -; J gene: TRBJ2-7; D gene: -; V gene: TRBV5-1; CDR3 protein: CASSLGTDYEQYF; CDR3 DNA: TGCGCCAGCAGCTTAGGAACAGACTACGAGCAGTACTTC
CDR3 length: 13; clone size: -; J gene: TRBJ1-5; D gene: -; V gene: TRBV29-1; CDR3 protein: CSASGGGLEPQHF; CDR3 DNA: TGCAGCGCCTCGGGAGGGGGGCTTGAGCCCCAGCATTTT
CDR3 length: 15; clone size: -; J gene: TRBJ2-7; D gene: TRBD1; V gene: TRBV6-6; CDR3 protein: CASSYHGQGTYEQYF; CDR3 DNA: TGTGCCAGCAGTTACCATGGACAGGGAACCTACGAGCAGTACTTC
CDR3 length: 17; clone size: few; J gene: TRBJ2-1; D gene: TRBD1; V gene: TRBV4-1; CDR3 protein: CASSQDNRDRGWNEQFF; CDR3 DNA: TGCGCCAGCAGCCAGGATAACCGGGACAGGGGTTGGAATGAGCAGTTCTTC
CDR3 length: 17; clone size: -; J gene: TRBJ1-5; D gene: TRBD1; V gene: TRBV19; CDR3 protein: CASSRDRVGVSNQPQHF; CDR3 DNA: TGTGCCAGTAGTAGGGACAGGGTCGGGGTTAGCAATCAGCCCCAGCATTTT
CDR3 length: 15; clone size: few; J gene: TRBJ2-7; D gene: -; V gene: TRBV6-5; CDR3 protein: CASSYSGAEGYEQYF; CDR3 DNA: TGTGCCAGCAGTTACTCCGGGGCAGAGGGCTACGAGCAGTACTTC
CDR3 length: 18; clone size: -; J gene: TRBJ2-3; D gene: -; V gene: TRBV5-6; CDR3 protein: CASSLGSAFGSLVATQYF; CDR3 DNA: TGTGCCAGCAGCTTGGGTAGTGCCTTCGGTAGCCTCGTAGCTACGCAGTATTTT
CDR3 length: 14; clone size: few; J gene: TRBJ1-2; D gene: TRBD1; V gene: TRBV30; CDR3 protein: CAWRIPGQGPGYTF; CDR3 DNA: TGTGCCTGGAGGATTCCGGGACAGGGCCCTGGCTACACCTTC
CDR3 length: 16; clone size: -; J gene: TRBJ2-5; D gene: TRBD2; V gene: TRBV7-2; CDR3 protein: CASSRPSGGGRETQYF; CDR3 DNA: TGTGCCAGCAGCCGTCCTAGCGGGGGCGGGAGGGAGACCCAGTACTTC
CDR3 length: 16; clone size: -; J gene: TRBJ1-2; D gene: -; V gene: TRBV25-1; CDR3 protein: CASSEWGGATPYGYTF; CDR3 DNA: TGTGCCAGCAGTGAATGGGGAGGGGCTACCCCCTATGGCTACACCTTC
CDR3 length: 13; clone size: -; J gene: TRBJ1-1; D gene: -; V gene: TRBV7-2; CDR3 protein: CASRPGLNTEAFF; CDR3 DNA: TGTGCCAGCAGACCCGGTTTAAACACTGAAGCTTTCTTT
CDR3 length: 15; clone size: few; J gene: TRBJ1-1; D gene: -; V gene: TRBV30; CDR3 protein: CAWSFQGVMNTEAFF; CDR3 DNA: TGTGCCTGGAGCTTTCAAGGGGTCATGAACACTGAAGCTTTCTTT
CDR3 length: 17; clone size: -; J gene: TRBJ2-1; D gene: TRBD2; V gene: TRBV13; CDR3 protein: CASSLVPTSGGANEQFF; CDR3 DNA: TGTGCCAGCAGCTTAGTACCGACTAGCGGGGGGGCAAATGAGCAGTTCTTC
CDR3 length: 15; clone size: -; J gene: TRBJ1-2; D gene: -; V gene: TRBV18; CDR3 protein: CASSQTRGSDYGYTF; CDR3 DNA: TGTGCCAGCTCACAAACGAGAGGGTCCGACTATGGCTACACCTTC
CDR3 length: 15; clone size: -; J gene: TRBJ2-3; D gene: -; V gene: TRBV29-1; CDR3 protein: CSVRTGQGGTDTQYF; CDR3 DNA: TGCAGCGTTCGGACGGGCCAAGGCGGCACAGATACGCAGTATTTT
CDR3 length: 13; clone size: -; J gene: TRBJ2-5; D gene: -; V gene: TRBV14; CDR3 protein: CASSQDSRGTQYF; CDR3 DNA: TGTGCCAGCAGCCAAGATTCCCGGGGGACCCAGTACTTC
CDR3 length: 15; clone size: -; J gene: TRBJ2-7; D gene: TRBD2; V gene: TRBV2; CDR3 protein: CASRSASGSFYEQYF; CDR3 DNA: TGTGCCAGCAGGTCAGCTAGCGGGAGTTTTTACGAGCAGTACTTC
CDR3 length: 13; clone size: few; J gene: TRBJ2-7; D gene: TRBD1; V gene: TRBV7-9; CDR3 protein: CASSLADRGEQYF; CDR3 DNA: TGTGCCAGCAGCTTAGCCGACAGGGGCGAGCAGTACTTC
CDR3 length: 13; clone size: -; J gene: TRBJ2-1; D gene: TRBD2; V gene: TRBV19; CDR3 protein: CASTAGGLSEQFF; CDR3 DNA: TGTGCCAGTACTGCGGGAGGGTTAAGTGAGCAGTTCTTC
CDR3 length: 12; clone size: few; J gene: TRBJ1-4; D gene: -; V gene: TRBV30; CDR3 protein: CAWSVGVAKLFF; CDR3 DNA: TGTGCCTGGAGTGTCGGTGTTGCAAAACTGTTTTTT
CDR3 length: 12; clone size: few; J gene: TRBJ2-5; D gene: -; V gene: TRBV1; CDR3 protein: CTSAGIQETQYF; CDR3 DNA: TGCACCAGCGCGGGTATCCAAGAGACCCAGTACTTC
CDR3 length: 11; clone size: few; J gene: TRBJ2-1; D gene: -; V gene: TRBV10-3; CDR3 protein: CATRITHEQFF; CDR3 DNA: TGTGCCACCCGAATCACTCATGAGCAGTTCTTC
CDR3 length: 12; clone size: few; J gene: TRBJ2-3; D gene: TRBD1; V gene: TRBV7-2; CDR3 protein: CASSLVPGGQYF; CDR3 DNA: TGTGCCAGCAGCTTAGTTCCAGGGGGGCAGTATTTT
CDR3 length: 16; clone size: -; J gene: TRBJ2-5; D gene: TRBD2; V gene: TRBV27; CDR3 protein: CASSLGLAGGQETQYF; CDR3 DNA: TGTGCCAGCAGTTTGGGACTAGCGGGAGGCCAAGAGACCCAGTACTTC
CDR3 length: 12; clone size: few; J gene: TRBJ1-2; D gene: -; V gene: TRBV4-3; CDR3 protein: CASSQDPGGYTF; CDR3 DNA: TGCGCCAGCAGCCAGGACCCGGGCGGCTACACCTTC
CDR3 length: 12; clone size: once; J gene: TRBJ2-7; D gene: TRBD1; V gene: TRBV7-9; CDR3 protein: CASSYRGYEQYF; CDR3 DNA: TGTGCCAGCAGCTACAGGGGCTACGAGCAGTACTTC
CDR3 length: 17; clone size: few; J gene: TRBJ1-2; D gene: TRBD1; V gene: TRBV6-1; CDR3 protein: CASSERGQGPSGYGYTF; CDR3 DNA: TGTGCCAGCAGTGAAAGGGGACAGGGGCCTTCAGGGTATGGCTACACCTTC
CDR3 length: 12; clone size: -; J gene: TRBJ1-1; D gene: -; V gene: TRBV30; CDR3 protein: CAWSPGTTEAFF; CDR3 DNA: TGTGCCTGGAGCCCCGGGACCACTGAAGCTTTCTTT
CDR3 length: 14; clone size: -; J gene: TRBJ2-5; D gene: -; V gene: TRBV7-2; CDR3 protein: CASSLTGSRETQYF; CDR3 DNA: TGTGCCAGCAGCTTAACAGGTTCTAGAGAGACCCAGTACTTC
CDR3 length: 14; clone size: -; J gene: TRBJ1-5; D gene: -; V gene: TRBV7-9; CDR3 protein: CASSPGGSNQPQHF; CDR3 DNA: TGTGCCAGCAGCCCCGGGGGGAGCAATCAGCCCCAGCATTTT
CDR3 length: 13; clone size: -; J gene: TRBJ2-5; D gene: -; V gene: TRBV6-5; CDR3 protein: CASSRSIQETQYF; CDR3 DNA: TGTGCCAGCAGCCGCTCCATCCAAGAGACCCAGTACTTC
CDR3 length: 14; clone size: few; J gene: TRBJ2-3; D gene: TRBD2; V gene: TRBV27; CDR3 protein: CASKTSGYPDTQYF; CDR3 DNA: TGTGCCAGCAAGACTAGCGGGTATCCAGATACGCAGTATTTT
CDR3 length: 18; clone size: few; J gene: TRBJ2-3; D gene: TRBD2; V gene: TRBV27; CDR3 protein: CASSPEGLAGLGTDTQYF; CDR3 DNA: TGTGCCAGCAGCCCCGAGGGACTAGCGGGGTTAGGCACAGATACGCAGTATTTT
CDR3 length: 15; clone size: -; J gene: TRBJ2-2; D gene: -; V gene: TRBV7-9; CDR3 protein: CASSSGTLYTGELFF; CDR3 DNA: TGTGCCAGCAGCTCCGGGACTCTATACACCGGGGAGCTGTTTTTT
CDR3 length: 13; clone size: few; J gene: TRBJ2-3; D gene: TRBD2; V gene: TRBV28; CDR3 protein: CASIAGSTDTQYF; CDR3 DNA: TGTGCCAGCATAGCGGGGAGCACAGATACGCAGTATTTT
CDR3 length: 16; clone size: -; J gene: TRBJ2-3; D gene: -; V gene: TRBV4-1; CDR3 protein: CASSQPTRNEPDTQYF; CDR3 DNA: TGCGCCAGCAGCCAACCTACTAGGAATGAGCCAGATACGCAGTATTTT
CDR3 length: 14; clone size: few; J gene: TRBJ1-5; D gene: TRBD1; V gene: TRBV6-1; CDR3 protein: CASIADRGNQPQHF; CDR3 DNA: TGTGCCAGCATAGCAGACAGGGGGAATCAGCCCCAGCATTTT
CDR3 length: 14; clone size: few; J gene: TRBJ2-1; D gene: -; V gene: TRBV7-6; CDR3 protein: CASSLATEGNEQFF; CDR3 DNA: TGTGCCAGCAGCTTAGCGACGGAGGGGAATGAGCAGTTCTTC